This T cell receptor (beta chain) came from a study of STAT3 mutations in large granular lymphocyte leukemia. Study-level information: Roughly half of the longitudinally sequenced T-LGLL patients carried detectable canonical activating STAT3 mutations.

The J segment lost 0 bases and the V segment lost 4 bases, leaving 2 bases of the junction unmatched. Germline V gives CDR1 SGHRS, CDR2 YFSETQ. CDR3 length: 15 residues. The assay was immunoSEQ multiplex PCR, and TCRdb's table has in-frame clones only and misses some. This sample has more than 9,000 clones, with 88% found just once. Study outcomes and limitations: After therapy, about 35% of the 18 patients switched clonotypes, all new clones STAT3 wild type. Clonal expansion was inferred from other time points because no sample existed at each clone's first appearance. In T-cell large granular lymphocyte leukemia, about half of patients showed multiple immunodominant subclonotypes. A small but highly pathogenic clone may have been missed.

Worth noting for this clone: Antigen specificity is unknown.

Sequencing was done on a sample of peripheral blood mononuclear cells. This clonotype originated in a man aged 55 to 70 with T-cell large granular lymphocyte leukemia. Some clones in this sample may be carry-over from other donors' samples. The J gene is TRBJ2-7, the V gene TRBV5-1; 12 bases match TRBD2. The CDR3 DNA is TGCGCCAGCAGCCTACTAGCGGGGGGCTCCTACGAGCAGTACTTC. Encoded protein: CASSLLAGGSYEQYF.